This T cell receptor beta chain was observed in a study of blood T cell repertoires in COVID-19. About the research overall: Specimens from acute and convalescent COVID-19 originated in the United States, Italy and Spain.

With V trimmed by 5 bases and J by 0 bases, 3 bases remained unmatched. Germline V gene data show CDR1 as SGHAT and CDR2 as FQNNGV. This CDR3 contains 15 residues. Original methodology: Amplifying reference gene primers gave estimates of nucleated cell counts. Clones were sequenced by immunoSEQ multiplex PCR, and TCRdb holds only the in-frame ones, with some missing. V and J calls and clone size come straight from that table; D and trimming were deduced from the DNA. The sample includes about 210,000 clones, about 85% of them seen just once. The J gene is TRBJ2-1, the V gene TRBV11-2; TRBD2 aligns across 8 bases. This sequence was found in a woman aged 80 or older with acute or convalescent COVID-19. Sequencing was done on a sample of peripheral blood. In DNA, the CDR3 is TGTGCCAGCAGCGTAAGCGGGAGCTCCTACAATGAGCAGTTCTTC. This gives the protein CASSVSGSSYNEQFF.